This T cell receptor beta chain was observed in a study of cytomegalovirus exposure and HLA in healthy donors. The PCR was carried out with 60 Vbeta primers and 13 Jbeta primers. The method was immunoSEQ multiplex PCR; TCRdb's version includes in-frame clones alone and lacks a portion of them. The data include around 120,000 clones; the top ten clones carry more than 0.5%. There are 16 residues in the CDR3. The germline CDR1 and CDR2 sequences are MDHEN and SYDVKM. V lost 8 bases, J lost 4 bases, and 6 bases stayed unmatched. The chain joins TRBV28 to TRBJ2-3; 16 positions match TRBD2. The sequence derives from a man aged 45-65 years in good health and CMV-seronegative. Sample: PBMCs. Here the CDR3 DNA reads TGTGCCAGCGGGACTAGCGGGGGGGCCGTAGCAGATACGCAGTATTTT. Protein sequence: CASGTSGGAVADTQYF.